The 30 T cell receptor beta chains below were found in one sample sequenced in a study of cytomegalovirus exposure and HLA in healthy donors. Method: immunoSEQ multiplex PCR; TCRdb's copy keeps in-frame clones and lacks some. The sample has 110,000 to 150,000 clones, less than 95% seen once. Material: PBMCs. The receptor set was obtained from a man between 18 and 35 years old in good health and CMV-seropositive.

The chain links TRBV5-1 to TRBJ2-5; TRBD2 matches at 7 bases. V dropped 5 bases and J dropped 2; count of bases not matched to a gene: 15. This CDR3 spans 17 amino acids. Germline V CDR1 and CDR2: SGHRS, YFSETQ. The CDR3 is CASSSAGVRLSQETQYF. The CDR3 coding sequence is TGCGCCAGCAGTTCGGCGGGAGTCCGATTATCACAAGAGACCCAGTACTTC.

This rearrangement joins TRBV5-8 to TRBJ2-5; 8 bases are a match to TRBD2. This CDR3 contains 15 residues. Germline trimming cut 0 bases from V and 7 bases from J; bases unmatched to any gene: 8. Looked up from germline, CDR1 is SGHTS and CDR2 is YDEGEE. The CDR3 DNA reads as TGTGCCAGCAGCTTGGTGGGCGGCCGGGGGGGGACCCAGTACTTC. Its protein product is CASSLVGGRGGTQYF.

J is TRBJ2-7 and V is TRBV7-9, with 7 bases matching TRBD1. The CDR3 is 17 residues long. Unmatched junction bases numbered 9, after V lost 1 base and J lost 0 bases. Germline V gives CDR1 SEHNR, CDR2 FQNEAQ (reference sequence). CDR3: CASSLGVGQGVSYEQYF. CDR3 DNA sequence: TGTGCCAGCAGCTTAGGCGTTGGGCAGGGGGTCTCCTACGAGCAGTACTTC.

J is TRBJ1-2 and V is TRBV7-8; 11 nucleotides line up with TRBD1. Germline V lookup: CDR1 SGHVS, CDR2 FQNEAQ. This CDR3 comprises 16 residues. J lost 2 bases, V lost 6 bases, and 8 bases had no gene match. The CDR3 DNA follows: TGTGCCAGCAGGGACCCAGGGACAGGGGGGAACTATGGCTACACCTTC. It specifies CASRDPGTGGNYGYTF.

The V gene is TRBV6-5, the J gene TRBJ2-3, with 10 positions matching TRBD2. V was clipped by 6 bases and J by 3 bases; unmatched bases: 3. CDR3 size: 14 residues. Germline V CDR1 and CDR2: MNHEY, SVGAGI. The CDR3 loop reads CASRVAGGTDTQYF. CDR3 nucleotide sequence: TGTGCCAGCAGGGTAGCGGGAGGTACAGATACGCAGTATTTT.

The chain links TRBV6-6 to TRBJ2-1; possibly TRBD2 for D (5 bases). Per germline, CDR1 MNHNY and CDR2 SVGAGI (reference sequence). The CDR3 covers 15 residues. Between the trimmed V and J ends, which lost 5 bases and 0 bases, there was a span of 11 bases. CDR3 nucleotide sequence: TGTGCCAGCAGTGTGGACTCCAGCTCCTACAATGAGCAGTTCTTC. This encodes CASSVDSSSYNEQFF.

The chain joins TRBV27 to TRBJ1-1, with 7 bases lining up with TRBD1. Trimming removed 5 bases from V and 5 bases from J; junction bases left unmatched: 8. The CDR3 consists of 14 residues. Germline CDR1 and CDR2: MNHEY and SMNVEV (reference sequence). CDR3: CASSADRVWTEAFF. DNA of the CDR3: TGTGCCAGCAGTGCAGACAGGGTATGGACTGAAGCTTTCTTT.

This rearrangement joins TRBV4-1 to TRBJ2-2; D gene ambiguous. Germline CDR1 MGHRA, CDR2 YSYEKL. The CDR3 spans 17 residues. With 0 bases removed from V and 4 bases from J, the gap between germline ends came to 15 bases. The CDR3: CASSQEGAYPATGELFF. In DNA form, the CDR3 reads TGCGCCAGCAGCCAAGAAGGAGCGTACCCAGCCACCGGGGAGCTGTTTTTT.

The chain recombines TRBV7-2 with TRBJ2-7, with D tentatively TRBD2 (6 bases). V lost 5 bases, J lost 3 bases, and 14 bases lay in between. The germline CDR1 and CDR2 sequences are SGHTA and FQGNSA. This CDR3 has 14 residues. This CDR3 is CASSPSGGNYEQYF. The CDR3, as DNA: TGTGCCAGCAGCCCCAGCGGCGGGAACTACGAGCAGTACTTC.

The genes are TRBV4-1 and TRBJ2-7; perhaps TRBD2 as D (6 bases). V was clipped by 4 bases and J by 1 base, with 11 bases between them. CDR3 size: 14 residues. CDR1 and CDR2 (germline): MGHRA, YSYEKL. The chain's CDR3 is CASSPREPSYEQYF. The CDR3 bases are TGCGCCAGCAGCCCCCGGGAGCCTTCCTACGAGCAGTACTTC.

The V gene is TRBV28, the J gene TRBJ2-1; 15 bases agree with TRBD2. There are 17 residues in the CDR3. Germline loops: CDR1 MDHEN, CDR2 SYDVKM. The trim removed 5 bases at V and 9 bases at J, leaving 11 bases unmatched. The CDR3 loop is CASSPPMGLAGGSEQFF. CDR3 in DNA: TGTGCCAGCAGTCCCCCAATGGGACTAGCGGGAGGAAGTGAGCAGTTCTTC.

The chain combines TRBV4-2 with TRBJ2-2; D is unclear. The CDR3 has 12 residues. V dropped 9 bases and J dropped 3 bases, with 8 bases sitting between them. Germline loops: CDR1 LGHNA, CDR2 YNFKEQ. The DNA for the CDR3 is TGTGCCAGTCTGGCTCACACCGGGGAGCTGTTTTTT. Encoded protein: CASLAHTGELFF.

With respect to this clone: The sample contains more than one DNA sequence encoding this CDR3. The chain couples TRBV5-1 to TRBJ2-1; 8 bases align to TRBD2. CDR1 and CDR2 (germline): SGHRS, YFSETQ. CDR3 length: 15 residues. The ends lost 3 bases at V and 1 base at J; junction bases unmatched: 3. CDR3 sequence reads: CASSYSGISYNEQFF. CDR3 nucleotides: TGCGCCAGCAGCTATAGCGGGATATCCTACAATGAGCAGTTCTTC.

The CDR3 is CASRVNRERGETQYF. In DNA, the CDR3 is TGTGCCAGCAGGGTCAACCGGGAGCGGGGAGAGACCCAGTACTTC. The chain combines TRBV6-1 with TRBJ2-5; TRBD2 agrees at 7 bases. Germline CDR1 and CDR2: MNHNS and SASEGT. The ends lost 6 bases at V and 4 bases at J; junction bases unmatched: 11. The CDR3 covers 15 residues.

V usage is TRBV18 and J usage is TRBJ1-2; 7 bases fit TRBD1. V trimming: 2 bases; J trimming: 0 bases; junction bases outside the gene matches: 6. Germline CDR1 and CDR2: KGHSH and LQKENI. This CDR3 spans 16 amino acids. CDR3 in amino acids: CASSPDRVTANYGYTF. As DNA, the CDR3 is TGTGCCAGCTCACCAGACAGGGTGACAGCTAACTATGGCTACACCTTC.

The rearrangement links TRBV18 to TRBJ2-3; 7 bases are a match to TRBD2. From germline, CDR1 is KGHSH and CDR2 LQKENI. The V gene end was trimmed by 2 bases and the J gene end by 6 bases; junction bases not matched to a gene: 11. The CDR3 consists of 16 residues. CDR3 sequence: CASSPSLTGGFDTQYF. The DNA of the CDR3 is TGTGCCAGCTCACCAAGTCTGACGGGAGGATTCGATACGCAGTATTTT.

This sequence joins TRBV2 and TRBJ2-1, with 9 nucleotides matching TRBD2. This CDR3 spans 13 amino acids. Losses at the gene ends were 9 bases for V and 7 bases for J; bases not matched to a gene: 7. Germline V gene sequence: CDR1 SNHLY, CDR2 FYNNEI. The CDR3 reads CARRDSGRNEQFF. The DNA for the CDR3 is TGTGCCAGACGAGATAGCGGGAGAAATGAGCAGTTCTTC.

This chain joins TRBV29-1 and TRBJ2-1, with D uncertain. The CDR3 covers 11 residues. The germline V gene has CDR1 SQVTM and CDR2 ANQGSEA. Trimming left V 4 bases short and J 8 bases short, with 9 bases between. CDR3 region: CSVAPVHEQFF. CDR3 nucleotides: TGCAGCGTTGCACCGGTCCATGAGCAGTTCTTC.

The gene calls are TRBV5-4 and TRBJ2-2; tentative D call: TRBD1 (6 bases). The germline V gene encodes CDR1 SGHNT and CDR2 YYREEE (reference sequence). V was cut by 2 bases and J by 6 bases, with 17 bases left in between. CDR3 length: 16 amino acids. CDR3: CASSFVQGSPSGELFF. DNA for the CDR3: TGTGCCAGCAGCTTCGTACAGGGAAGTCCATCCGGGGAGCTGTTTTTT.

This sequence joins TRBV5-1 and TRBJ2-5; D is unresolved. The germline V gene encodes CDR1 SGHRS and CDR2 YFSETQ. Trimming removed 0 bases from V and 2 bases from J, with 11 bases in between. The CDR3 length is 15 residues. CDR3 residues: CASSLVADLQETQYF. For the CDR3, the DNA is TGCGCCAGCAGCTTGGTGGCAGATCTGCAAGAGACCCAGTACTTC.

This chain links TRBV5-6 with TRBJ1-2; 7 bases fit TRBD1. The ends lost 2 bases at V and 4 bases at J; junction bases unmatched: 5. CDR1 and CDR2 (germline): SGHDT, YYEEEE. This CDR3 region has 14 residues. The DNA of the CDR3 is TGTGCCAGCAGCTTCAGGGGGTCCCGCTATGGCTACACCTTC. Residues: CASSFRGSRYGYTF. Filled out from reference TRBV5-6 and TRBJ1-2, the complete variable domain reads DAGVTQSPTHLIKTRGQQVTLRCSPKSGHDTVSWYQQALGQGPQFIFQYYEEEERQRGNFPDRFSGHQFPNYSSELNVNALLLGDSALYLCASSFRGSRYGYTFGSGTRLTVV.

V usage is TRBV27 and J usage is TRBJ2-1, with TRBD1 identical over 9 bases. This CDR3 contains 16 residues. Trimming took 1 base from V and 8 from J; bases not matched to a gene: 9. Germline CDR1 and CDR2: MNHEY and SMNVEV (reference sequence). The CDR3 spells CASSLLGTGPLDEQFF. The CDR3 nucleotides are TGTGCCAGCAGTTTATTAGGGACAGGGCCTTTAGATGAGCAGTTCTTC.

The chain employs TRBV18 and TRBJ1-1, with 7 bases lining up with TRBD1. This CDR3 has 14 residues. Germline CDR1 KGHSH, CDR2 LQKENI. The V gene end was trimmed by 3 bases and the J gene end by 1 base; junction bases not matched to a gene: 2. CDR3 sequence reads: CASSPQGGNTEAFF. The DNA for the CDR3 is TGTGCCAGCTCACCGCAGGGGGGGAACACTGAAGCTTTCTTT.

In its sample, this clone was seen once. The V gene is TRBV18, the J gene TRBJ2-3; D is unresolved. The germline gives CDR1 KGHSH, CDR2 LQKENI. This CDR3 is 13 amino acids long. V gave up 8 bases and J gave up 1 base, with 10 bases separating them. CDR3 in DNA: TGTGCCAGCGAGCTAGGAGGCACAGATACGCAGTATTTT. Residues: CASELGGTDTQYF.

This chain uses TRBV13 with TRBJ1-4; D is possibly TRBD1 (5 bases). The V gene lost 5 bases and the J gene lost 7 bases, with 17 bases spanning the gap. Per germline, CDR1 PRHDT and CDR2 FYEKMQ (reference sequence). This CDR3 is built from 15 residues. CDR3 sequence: CASSKTQGRGEKLFF. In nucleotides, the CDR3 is TGTGCCAGCAGCAAAACTCAGGGTCGTGGTGAAAAACTGTTTTTT.

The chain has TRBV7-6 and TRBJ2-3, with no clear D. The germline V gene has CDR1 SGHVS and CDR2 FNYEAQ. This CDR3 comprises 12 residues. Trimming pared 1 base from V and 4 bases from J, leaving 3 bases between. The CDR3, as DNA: TGTGCCAGCAGCTTAGGAGCAGATACGCAGTATTTT. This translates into CASSLGADTQYF.

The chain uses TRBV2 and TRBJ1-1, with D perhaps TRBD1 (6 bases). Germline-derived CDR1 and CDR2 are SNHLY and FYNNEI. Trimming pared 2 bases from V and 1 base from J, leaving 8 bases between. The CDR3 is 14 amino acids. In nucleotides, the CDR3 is TGTGCCAGCAGTGAACGCAGGGGGAACACTGAAGCTTTCTTT. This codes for CASSERRGNTEAFF.

The CDR3 protein is CASSPDWTGEHEQYF. Written as DNA, the CDR3 is TGCGCCAGCAGCCCGGATTGGACAGGGGAACACGAGCAGTACTTC. The chain combines TRBV5-1 with TRBJ2-7; 9 nucleotides line up with TRBD1. J gave up 5 bases and V 4 bases, and 10 bases lay outside the gene matches. The CDR3 runs to 15 residues. CDR1 and CDR2 from the germline V gene are SGHRS and YFSETQ.

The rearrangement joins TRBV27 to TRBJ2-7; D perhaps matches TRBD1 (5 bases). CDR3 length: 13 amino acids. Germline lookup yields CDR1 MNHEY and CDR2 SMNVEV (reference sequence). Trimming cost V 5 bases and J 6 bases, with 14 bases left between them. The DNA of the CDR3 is TGTGCCAGCAGTGGCCAGGGTTGGGGCGAGCAGTACTTC. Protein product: CASSGQGWGEQYF.

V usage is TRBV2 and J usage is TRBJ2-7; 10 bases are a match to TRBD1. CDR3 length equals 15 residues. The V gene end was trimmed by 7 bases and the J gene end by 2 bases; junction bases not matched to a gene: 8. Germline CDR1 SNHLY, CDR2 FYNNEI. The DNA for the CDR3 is TGTGCCAGCACTCCTCGGACAGGGGGGACCTACGAGCAGTACTTC. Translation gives CASTPRTGGTYEQYF.